This T cell receptor beta chain was observed in a study of blood T cell repertoires in COVID-19 (dated by TCRdb to the early 2020s). Broadly, across the study: Collaborator samples came from the United States, Italy and Spain and covered acute and convalescent phases of COVID-19. Subjects who had been exposed to COVID-19, were actively infected with it, or had recovered from it provided the deeply sampled blood TCRbeta repertoires that made up the dataset. Where available, HLA class I and class II types were taken from metadata supplied by the sample provider and were not determined by assay-based typing. Sample metadata almost always included a de-identified subject ID, COVID-19 status, age in years and sex. A freely available public database, intended as a resource for researchers studying the immune response to SARS-CoV-2, is where the repertoires were released. Samples came from the ongoing ImmuneRACE study (first 160 participants) plus 1,254 subjects from 6 global collaborators. The prospective study material was composed of cDNA or gDNA derived from T cells, B-cell-depleted T cells, or PBMCs.

Regarding this clone: Its antigen remains unidentified. No much larger clone is present one base from it, and per-base qualities are unavailable.

Enrolling through a virtual design, the prospective study's participants ranged in age from roughly 18 to 100 years and lived across some 22 United States geographic areas. In the prospective study, cohorts were assigned on the basis of participant-reported clinical history obtained from a screening survey and a study questionnaire. Recovered participants in ImmuneRACE Cohort 3 were defined by two consecutive negative NP/OP PCR tests, clearance by a healthcare professional, or resolution of symptoms. Each participant in the prospective study had whole blood, serum and a nasopharyngeal or oropharyngeal swab collected by mobile phlebotomists. Prospective study participants could optionally give additional blood draws and questionnaires over a roughly 2-month period. Before DNA extraction, prospective study blood samples were shipped either frozen or at room temperature. TCRbeta CDR3 regions were amplified from genomic DNA using the immunoSEQ Assay, a bias-controlled multiplex PCR. As for the original processing: Nucleated cell counts per sample were estimated from amplification of reference gene primers within the assay. To quantify the absolute abundance of each unique TCRbeta CDR3 rearrangement, sequence reads were collapsed and filtered. For each sample, productive Simpson clonality was calculated as the square root of Simpson's diversity index across productive rearrangements. TCRdb stores this immuneACCESS table with in-frame sequences only. Part of the clones is absent; in the studies checked, under half of the shortfall reflects unresolved V genes, and no reason is known for the rest. V, J and clone size are taken as reported in that table, and D and trimming were inferred from the DNA itself. This sample comprises hundreds of thousands of clones, around 90% of them detected only once. The top ten hold 4.5% to 5.5% of the sample.

The study at large found these results: Clinical and demographic metadata were provided uncurated, with the amount varying by source and participant.

This TCR was recovered from a man aged 60 to 69 who had recovered from COVID-19. Specimen: PBMCs or T cells enriched from blood (not recorded which).

The base sequence is TGTGCCATCAGTGAGTCGACAGCGATCTCCTACGAGCAGTACTTC. This is translated as CAISESTAISYEQYF. The receptor chain draws on TRBV10-3 and TRBJ2-7, with a weak D call of TRBD1 (5 bases match). The germline V gene provides CDR1 ENHRY and CDR2 SYGVKD. Inclusive of the bounding cysteine and phenylalanine, the CDR3 is 15 residues long. Only the CDR3 region is kept as DNA, spanning 45 bases read in frame from base 1. V is shortened by 0 bases, J by 0 bases, and the region joining them spans 9 bases.